This T cell receptor beta chain appears in the sequencing data of a study of blood T cells in healthy people across ages. PCR was performed a second time for roughly 6 to 12 cycles using a sample-barcoded 5' primer and a J-beta primer mix. Carrying 12 random nucleotides, a template-switch adaptor labeled each individual cDNA molecule. From the 5' RACE reads, TCRdb called clonotypes with MiXCR, one entry per CDR3 protein. The sample comprises 700,000 to 950,000 distinct CDR3 sequences, more than 45% of which are singletons, and around 20% rests with the top ten. Trimming stripped 9 bases from V and 5 bases from J, with 14 bases between. The CDR3 sequence is 13 residues long. CDR1 and CDR2 from the germline V gene are ENHRY and SYGVKD.

This TCR was recovered from a man younger than 45 in good health. Sample: blood. The chain couples TRBV10-3 to TRBJ1-5; D is unclear. This CDR3 reads CAIRTGGDQPQHF. The CDR3 DNA follows: TGTGCCATAAGGACTGGAGGCGATCAGCCCCAGCATTTT.